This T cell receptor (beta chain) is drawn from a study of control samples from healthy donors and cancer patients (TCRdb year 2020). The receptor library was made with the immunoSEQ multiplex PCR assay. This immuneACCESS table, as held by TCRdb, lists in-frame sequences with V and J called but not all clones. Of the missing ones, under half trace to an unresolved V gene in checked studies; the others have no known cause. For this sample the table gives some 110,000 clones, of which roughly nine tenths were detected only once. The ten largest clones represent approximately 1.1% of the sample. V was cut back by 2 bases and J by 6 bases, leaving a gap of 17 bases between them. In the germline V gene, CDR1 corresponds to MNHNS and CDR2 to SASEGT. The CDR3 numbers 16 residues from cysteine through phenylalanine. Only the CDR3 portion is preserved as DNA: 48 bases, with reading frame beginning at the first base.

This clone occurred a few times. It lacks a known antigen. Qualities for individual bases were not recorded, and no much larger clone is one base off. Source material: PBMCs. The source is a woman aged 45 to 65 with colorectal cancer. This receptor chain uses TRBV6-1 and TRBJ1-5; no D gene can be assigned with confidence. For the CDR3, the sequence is CASSESLGIDIQPQHF. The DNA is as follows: TGTGCCAGCAGTGAAAGCCTGGGCATAGATATTCAGCCCCAGCATTTT.